Shown below are 5 T cell receptor beta chains from a single sample sequenced in a study of T cell repertoires in cytomegalovirus infection. MiXCR, applied by TCRdb to the reads, yields one record per CDR3 protein. The data hold 100,000 to 120,000 distinct CDR3 sequences, with more than 30% observed a single time. Which antigens these TCRs recognize remains unknown. The sample was CD8+ T cells from cultured PBMCs, taken from culture after CMV antigen stimulation. The receptors originated from a human donor in good health (CMV status not recorded). Some clones in this sample may be carry-over from other donors' samples.

This clonotype was counted ten times or more. The rearrangement joins TRBV7-9 to TRBJ2-1; D might be TRBD2 (5 bases). CDR1 SEHNR and CDR2 FQNEAQ come from the germline V gene (reference sequence). V was shortened by 1 base and J by 10 bases, with 14 bases between the two germline ends. The CDR3 runs 14 residues. The CDR3 spells CASSLVLGGTEQFF. The CDR3 DNA reads as TGTGCCAGCAGCTTAGTTCTTGGAGGTACAGAGCAGTTCTTC. The full variable domain, with the rest looked up from reference TRBV7-9 and TRBJ2-1, is DTGVSQNPRHKITKRGQNVTFRCDPISEHNRLYWYRQTLGQGPEFLTYFQNEAQLEKSRLLSDRFSAERPKGSFSTLEIQRTEQGDSAMYLCASSLVLGGTEQFFGPGTRLTVL.

This clonotype was counted a few times. The chain carries TRBV7-9 and TRBJ2-6; 7 bases map to TRBD1. The CDR3 runs to 15 residues. V lost 5 bases to trimming and J lost 2 bases; unmatched junction nucleotides: 3. Germline V gene sequence: CDR1 SEHNR, CDR2 FQNEAQ (reference sequence). Here the CDR3 DNA reads TGTGCCAGCAGCGCCACAGGGGCTGGGGCCAACGTCCTGACTTTC. Amino acid sequence: CASSATGAGANVLTF.

This clonotype was observed a few times. The chain uses TRBV7-2 and TRBJ2-7; D assignment may be TRBD1 or TRBD2 (5 bases each). Germline CDR1 and CDR2: SGHTA and FQGNSA. Trimming removed 5 bases from V and 3 bases from J, with 14 bases in between. The CDR3 is made up of 14 amino acids. The DNA of the CDR3 is TGTGCCAGCAGCCAGACATGGGGGAACTACGAGCAGTACTTC. Its translation is CASSQTWGNYEQYF.

This clonotype was counted many times. V is TRBV6-5 and J is TRBJ2-3; D unresolved. V lost 8 bases and J 2 bases, leaving 8 bases between the germline ends. This CDR3 region has 12 residues. Per germline, CDR1 MNHEY and CDR2 SVGAGI. The CDR3 DNA reads TGTGCCAGCTCCGATCCCACAGATACGCAGTATTTT. Amino acid sequence: CASSDPTDTQYF.

The rearrangement links TRBV20-1 to TRBJ2-2, with unresolved D. The V end was cut by 1 base, the J end by 1 base, with 13 bases between. This CDR3 spans 16 amino acids. Looked up from germline, CDR1 is DFQATT and CDR2 is SNEGSKA (reference sequence). The CDR3 spells CSARGAETQNTGELFF. Written as DNA, the CDR3 is TGCAGTGCTAGAGGGGCGGAGACGCAGAACACCGGGGAGCTGTTTTTT.